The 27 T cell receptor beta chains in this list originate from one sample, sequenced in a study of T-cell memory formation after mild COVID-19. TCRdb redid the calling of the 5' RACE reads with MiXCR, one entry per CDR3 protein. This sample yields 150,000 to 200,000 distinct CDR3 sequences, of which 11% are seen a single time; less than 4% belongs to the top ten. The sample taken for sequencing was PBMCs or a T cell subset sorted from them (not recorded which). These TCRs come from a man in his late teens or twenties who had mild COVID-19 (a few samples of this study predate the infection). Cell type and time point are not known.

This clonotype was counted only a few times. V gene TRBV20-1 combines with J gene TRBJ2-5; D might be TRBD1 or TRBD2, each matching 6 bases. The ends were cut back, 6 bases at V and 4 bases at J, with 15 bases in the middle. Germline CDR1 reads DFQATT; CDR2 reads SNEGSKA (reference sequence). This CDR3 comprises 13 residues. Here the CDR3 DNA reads TGCAGTGCAGGAAGGGGGGCCCCAGAGACCCAGTACTTC. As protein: CSAGRGAPETQYF.

The CDR3 coding sequence is TGTGCCAGCAGCTTAACGAGGCAGGGAATCACAGATACGCAGTATTTT. Protein: CASSLTRQGITDTQYF. The chain joins TRBV7-3 to TRBJ2-3; tentative D call: TRBD1 (5 bases). In germline, CDR1 is SGHTA, CDR2 FQGTGA. This CDR3 region has 16 residues. Trimming cost V 0 bases and J 2 bases, with 12 bases left between them.

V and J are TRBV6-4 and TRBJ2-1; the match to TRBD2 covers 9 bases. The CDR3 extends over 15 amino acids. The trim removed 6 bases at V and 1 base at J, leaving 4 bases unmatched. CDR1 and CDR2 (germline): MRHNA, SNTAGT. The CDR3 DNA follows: TGTGCCAGCAGCAAGCTAGCGGGGTCCTACAATGAGCAGTTCTTC. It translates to CASSKLAGSYNEQFF.

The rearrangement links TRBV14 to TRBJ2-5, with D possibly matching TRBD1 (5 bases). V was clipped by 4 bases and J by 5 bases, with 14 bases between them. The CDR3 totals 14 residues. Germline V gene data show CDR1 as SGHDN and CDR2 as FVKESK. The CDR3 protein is CASSPDTVRETQYF. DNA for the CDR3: TGTGCCAGCAGCCCGGACACTGTAAGGGAGACCCAGTACTTC.

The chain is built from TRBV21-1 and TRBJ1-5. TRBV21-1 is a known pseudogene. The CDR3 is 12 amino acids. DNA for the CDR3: TGTGCCAGCAGCAAAGCGGATCAGCCCCAGCATTTT. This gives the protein CASSKADQPQHF.

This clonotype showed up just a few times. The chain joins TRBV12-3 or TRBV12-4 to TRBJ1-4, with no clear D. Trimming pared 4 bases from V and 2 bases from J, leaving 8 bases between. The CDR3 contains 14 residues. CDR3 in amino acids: CASSSPGTNEKLFF. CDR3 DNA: TGTGCCAGCAGTTCTCCGGGGACTAATGAAAAACTGTTTTTT.

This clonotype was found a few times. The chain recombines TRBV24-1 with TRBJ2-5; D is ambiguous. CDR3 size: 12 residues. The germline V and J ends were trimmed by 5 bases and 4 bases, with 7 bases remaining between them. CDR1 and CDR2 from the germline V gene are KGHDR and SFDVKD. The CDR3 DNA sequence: TGTGCCACCAGTGGAATCGGAGAGACCCAGTACTTC. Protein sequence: CATSGIGETQYF.

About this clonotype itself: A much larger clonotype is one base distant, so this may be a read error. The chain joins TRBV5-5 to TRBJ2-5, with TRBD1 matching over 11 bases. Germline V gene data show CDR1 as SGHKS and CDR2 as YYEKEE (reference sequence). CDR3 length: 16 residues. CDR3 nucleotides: TGTGCCATCAGCCCTAGGACAGGGGGCAAGGGAGAGACCCAGTACTTC. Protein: CAISPRTGGKGETQYF.

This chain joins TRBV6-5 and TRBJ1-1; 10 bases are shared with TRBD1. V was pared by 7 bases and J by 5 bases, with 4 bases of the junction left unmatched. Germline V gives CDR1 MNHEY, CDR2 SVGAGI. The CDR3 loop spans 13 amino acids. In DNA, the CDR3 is TGTGCCAGCAAGCGGGGACAGGGGACTGAAGCTTTCTTT. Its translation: CASKRGQGTEAFF.

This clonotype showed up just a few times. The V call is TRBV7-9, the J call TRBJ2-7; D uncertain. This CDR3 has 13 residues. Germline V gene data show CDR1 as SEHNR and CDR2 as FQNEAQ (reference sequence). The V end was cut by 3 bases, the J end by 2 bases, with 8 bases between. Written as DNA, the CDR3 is TGTGCCAGCAGCTTCGACTCCGCCTACGAGCAGTACTTC. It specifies CASSFDSAYEQYF.

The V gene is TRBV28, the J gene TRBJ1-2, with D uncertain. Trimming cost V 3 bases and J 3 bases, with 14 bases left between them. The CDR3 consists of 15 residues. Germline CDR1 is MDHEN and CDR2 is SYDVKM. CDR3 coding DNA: TGTGCCAGCAGTTTGCCAGGAACTGGAGACTATGGCTACACCTTC. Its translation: CASSLPGTGDYGYTF.

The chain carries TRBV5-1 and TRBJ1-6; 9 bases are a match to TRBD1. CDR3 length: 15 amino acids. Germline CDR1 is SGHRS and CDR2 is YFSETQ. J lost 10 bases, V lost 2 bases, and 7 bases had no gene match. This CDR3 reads CASSLAGQGRSPLHF. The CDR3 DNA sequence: TGCGCCAGCAGCTTAGCGGGACAGGGTAGATCACCCCTCCACTTT.

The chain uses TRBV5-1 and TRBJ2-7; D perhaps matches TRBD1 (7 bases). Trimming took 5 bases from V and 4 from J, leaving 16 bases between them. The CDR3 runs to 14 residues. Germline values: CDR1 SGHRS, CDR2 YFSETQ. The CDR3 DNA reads TGCGCCAGCAGGGACTTAGCAGGGGGGTACGAGCAGTACTTC. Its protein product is CASRDLAGGYEQYF.

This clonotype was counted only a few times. The CDR3 DNA reads TGTGCCAGCAGCCTCCACGGGGTTTACAATGAGCAGTTCTTC. Translation gives CASSLHGVYNEQFF. This rearrangement joins TRBV3-1 to TRBJ2-1; D is possibly TRBD2 (5 bases). CDR3 length equals 14 residues. The V end was cut by 4 bases, the J end by 4 bases, with 11 bases between. Germline assignment: CDR1 LGHDT and CDR2 YNNKEL (reference sequence).

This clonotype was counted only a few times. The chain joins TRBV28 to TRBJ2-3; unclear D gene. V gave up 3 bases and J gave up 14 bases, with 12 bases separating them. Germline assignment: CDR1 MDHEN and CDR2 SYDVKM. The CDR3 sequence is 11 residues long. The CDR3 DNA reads TGTGCCAGCAGTTTTAAAGGTCCCGCGTATTTT. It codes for CASSFKGPAYF.

The CDR3 nucleotides read TGTGCCAGCAGCTTAGCGCGGGTCAGTGGGGGCAATCAGCCCCAGCATTTT. As protein: CASSLARVSGGNQPQHF. This sequence joins TRBV7-2 and TRBJ1-5; D is unresolved. Germline V gene lookup returns CDR1 SGHTA and CDR2 FQGNSA. V lost 0 bases and J 2 bases, leaving 14 bases between the germline ends. The length of the CDR3 is 17 residues.

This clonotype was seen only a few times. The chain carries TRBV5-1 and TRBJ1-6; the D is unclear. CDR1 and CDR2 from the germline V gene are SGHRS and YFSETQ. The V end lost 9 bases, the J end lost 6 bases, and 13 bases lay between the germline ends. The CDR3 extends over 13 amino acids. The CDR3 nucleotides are TGCGCCACCCGAGGAGTTCCTAATTCACCCCTCCACTTT. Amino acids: CATRGVPNSPLHF. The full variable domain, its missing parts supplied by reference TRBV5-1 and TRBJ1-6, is KAGVTQTPRYLIKTRGQQVTLSCSPISGHRSVSWYQQTPGQGLQFLFEYFSETQRNKGNFPGRFSGRQFSNSRSEMNVSTLELGDSALYLCATRGVPNSPLHFGNGTRLTVT.

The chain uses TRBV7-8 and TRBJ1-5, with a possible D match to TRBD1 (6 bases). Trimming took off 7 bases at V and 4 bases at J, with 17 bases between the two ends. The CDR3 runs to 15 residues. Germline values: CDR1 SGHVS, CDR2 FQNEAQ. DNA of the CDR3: TGTGCCAGCACGAGGGCAATAGGGGGTAATCAGCCCCAGCATTTT. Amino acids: CASTRAIGGNQPQHF.

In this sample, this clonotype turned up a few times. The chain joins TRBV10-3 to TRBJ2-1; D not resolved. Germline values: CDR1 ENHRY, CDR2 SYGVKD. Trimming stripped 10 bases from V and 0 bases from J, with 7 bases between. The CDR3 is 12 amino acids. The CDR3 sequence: CATRSSYNEQFF. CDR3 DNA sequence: TGTGCCACCCGAAGCTCCTACAATGAGCAGTTCTTC.

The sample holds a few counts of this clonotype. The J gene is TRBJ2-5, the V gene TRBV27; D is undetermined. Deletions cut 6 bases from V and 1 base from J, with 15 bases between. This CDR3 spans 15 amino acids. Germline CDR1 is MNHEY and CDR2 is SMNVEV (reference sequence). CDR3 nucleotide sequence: TGTGCCAGCAGCCGACGGACCGTCAGCCAAGAGACCCAGTACTTC. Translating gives CASSRRTVSQETQYF.

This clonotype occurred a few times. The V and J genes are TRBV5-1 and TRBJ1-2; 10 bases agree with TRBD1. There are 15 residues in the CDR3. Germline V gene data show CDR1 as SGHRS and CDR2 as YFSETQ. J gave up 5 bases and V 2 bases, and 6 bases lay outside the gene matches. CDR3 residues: CASSFTGQGRYGYTF. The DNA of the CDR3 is TGCGCCAGCAGCTTCACGGGACAGGGGAGATATGGCTACACCTTC. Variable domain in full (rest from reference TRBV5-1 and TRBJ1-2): KAGVTQTPRYLIKTRGQQVTLSCSPISGHRSVSWYQQTPGQGLQFLFEYFSETQRNKGNFPGRFSGRQFSNSRSEMNVSTLELGDSALYLCASSFTGQGRYGYTFGSGTRLTVV.

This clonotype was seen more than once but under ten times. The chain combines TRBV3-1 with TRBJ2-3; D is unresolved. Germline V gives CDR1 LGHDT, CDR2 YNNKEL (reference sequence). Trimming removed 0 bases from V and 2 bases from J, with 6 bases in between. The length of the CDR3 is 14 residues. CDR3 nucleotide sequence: TGTGCCAGCAGCCAAGACGGTATCACAGATACGCAGTATTTT. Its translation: CASSQDGITDTQYF.

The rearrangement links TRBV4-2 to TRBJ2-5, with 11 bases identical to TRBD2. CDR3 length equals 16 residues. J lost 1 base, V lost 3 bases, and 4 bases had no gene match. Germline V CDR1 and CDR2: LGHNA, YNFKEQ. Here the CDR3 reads CASSHLAGGAQETQYF. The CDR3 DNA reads TGTGCCAGCAGCCACCTAGCGGGGGGAGCCCAAGAGACCCAGTACTTC.

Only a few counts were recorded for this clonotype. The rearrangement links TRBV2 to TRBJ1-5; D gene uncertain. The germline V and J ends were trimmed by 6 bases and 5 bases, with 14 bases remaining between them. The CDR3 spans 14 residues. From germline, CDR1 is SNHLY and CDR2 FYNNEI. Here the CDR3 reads CASSPVGKDQPQHF. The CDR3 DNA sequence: TGTGCCAGCAGCCCGGTTGGCAAAGATCAGCCCCAGCATTTT.

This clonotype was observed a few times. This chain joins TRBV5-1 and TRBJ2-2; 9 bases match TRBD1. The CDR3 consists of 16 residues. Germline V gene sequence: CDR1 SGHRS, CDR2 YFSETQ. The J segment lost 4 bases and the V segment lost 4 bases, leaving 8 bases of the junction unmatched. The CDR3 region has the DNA TGCGCCAGCAGCACCTCCGGGACAGGGCGCACCGGGGAGCTGTTTTTT. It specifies CASSTSGTGRTGELFF. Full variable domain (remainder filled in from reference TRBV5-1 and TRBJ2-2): KAGVTQTPRYLIKTRGQQVTLSCSPISGHRSVSWYQQTPGQGLQFLFEYFSETQRNKGNFPGRFSGRQFSNSRSEMNVSTLELGDSALYLCASSTSGTGRTGELFFGEGSRLTVL.

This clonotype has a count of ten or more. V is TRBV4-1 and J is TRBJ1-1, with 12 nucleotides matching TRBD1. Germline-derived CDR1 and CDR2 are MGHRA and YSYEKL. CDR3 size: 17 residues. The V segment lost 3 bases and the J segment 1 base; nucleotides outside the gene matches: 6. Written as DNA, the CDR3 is TGCGCCAGCAGCCACCGCCGGGACAGGGGGCCGAACACTGAAGCTTTCTTT. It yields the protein CASSHRRDRGPNTEAFF.

In nucleotides, the CDR3 is TGCGCCAGCAGCCCTTTAGCGGGGTTAAGCTCCTACGAGCAGTACGTC. Translated: CASSPLAGLSSYEQYV. This sequence joins TRBV4-1 and TRBJ2-7; 8 nucleotides line up with TRBD2. J gave up 0 bases and V 4 bases, and 8 bases lay outside the gene matches. The germline gives CDR1 MGHRA, CDR2 YSYEKL. The CDR3 has 16 residues.